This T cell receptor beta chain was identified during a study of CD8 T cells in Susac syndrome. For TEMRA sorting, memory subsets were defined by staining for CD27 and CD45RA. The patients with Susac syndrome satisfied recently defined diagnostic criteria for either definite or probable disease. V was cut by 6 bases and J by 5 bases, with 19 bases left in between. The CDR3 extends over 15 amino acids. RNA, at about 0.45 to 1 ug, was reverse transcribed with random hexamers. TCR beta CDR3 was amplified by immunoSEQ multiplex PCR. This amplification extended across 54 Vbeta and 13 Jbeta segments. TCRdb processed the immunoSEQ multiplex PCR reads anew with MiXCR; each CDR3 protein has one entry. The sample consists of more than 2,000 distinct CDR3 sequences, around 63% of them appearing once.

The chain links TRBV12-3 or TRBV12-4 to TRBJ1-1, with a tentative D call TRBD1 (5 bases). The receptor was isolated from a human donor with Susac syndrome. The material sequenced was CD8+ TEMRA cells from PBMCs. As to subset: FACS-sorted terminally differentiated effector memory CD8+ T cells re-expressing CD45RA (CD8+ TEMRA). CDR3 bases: TGTGCCAGCAGCGCGAGTCTTACAGGTCGGACTGAAGCTTTCTTT. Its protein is CASSASLTGRTEAFF.